What follows are 25 T cell receptor beta chains derived from one specimen sequenced in a study of CD8 T cells in Susac syndrome. RNA in amounts of roughly 0.45 to 1 ug was reverse transcribed with random hexamers. A single record per CDR3 protein comes from TCRdb applying MiXCR to the immunoSEQ multiplex PCR reads. The sample consists of approximately 150,000 distinct CDR3 sequences, roughly 92% of them appearing once. Sequencing was carried out using CD4+ T cells from PBMCs. Receptors were obtained from a human donor with multiple sclerosis.

The chain recombines TRBV9 with TRBJ2-7; TRBD2 matches at 14 bases. The V gene's germline CDR1 is SGDLS and CDR2 YYNGEE. J gave up 9 bases and V 3 bases, and 8 bases lay outside the gene matches. The CDR3 extends over 15 amino acids. This CDR3 is CASSEEGLAGVRQYF. The CDR3 coding sequence is TGTGCCAGCAGCGAGGAGGGACTAGCGGGAGTAAGGCAGTACTTC. Using reference TRBV9 and TRBJ2-7 for the parts outside the CDR3, the full variable domain is DSGVTQTPKHLITATGQRVTLRCSPRSGDLSVYWYQQSLDQGLQFLIQYYNGEERAKGNILERFSAQQFPDLHSELNLSSLELGDSALYFCASSEEGLAGVRQYFGPGTRLTVT.

The genes are TRBV15 and TRBJ2-3; D not certain. With 3 bases removed from V and 3 bases from J, the gap between germline ends came to 10 bases. Germline V lookup: CDR1 LNHNV, CDR2 YYDKDF (reference sequence). CDR3 length equals 14 residues. The CDR3 region has the DNA TGTGCCACCAGCAGTGAAGGTTTTACAGATACGCAGTATTTT. Translating it yields CATSSEGFTDTQYF.

The chain uses TRBV2 and TRBJ1-2, with TRBD1 matching 7 bases. Germline V gives CDR1 SNHLY, CDR2 FYNNEI. The CDR3 covers 14 residues. The junction had 4 bases not matched to a gene; V was cut back by 6 bases and J by 0 bases. CDR3 sequence: CASSPDRPNYGYTF. For the CDR3, the DNA is TGTGCCAGCAGCCCGGACAGGCCTAACTATGGCTACACCTTC.

This sequence joins TRBV7-2 and TRBJ2-3; D assignment may be TRBD1 or TRBD2 (5 bases each). V lost 0 bases to trimming and J lost 0 bases, with 10 bases between them. The CDR3 consists of 16 residues. Germline CDR1 reads SGHTA; CDR2 reads FQGNSA. CDR3 residues: CASSLAGAGSTDTQYF. DNA for the CDR3: TGTGCCAGCAGCTTAGCCGGGGCTGGAAGCACAGATACGCAGTATTTT.

This chain joins TRBV6-2 or TRBV6-3 and TRBJ2-1; 10 nucleotides match TRBD2. CDR1 is MNHEY, CDR2 SVGEGT, per germline. Trimming at V came to 6 bases and at J to 4 bases, leaving 6 bases not matched to a gene. The CDR3 has 15 residues. The CDR3 spells CASRIFSGRYNEQFF. The CDR3 DNA reads TGTGCCAGCAGGATCTTTAGCGGGAGGTACAATGAGCAGTTCTTC.

The chain recombines TRBV9 with TRBJ2-3; 8 nucleotides line up with TRBD2. The germline gives CDR1 SGDLS, CDR2 YYNGEE. The CDR3 is 18 amino acids. V was pared by 3 bases and J by 4 bases, with 16 bases of the junction left unmatched. Here the CDR3 reads CASSGRGSAGVAADTQYF. The DNA of the CDR3 is TGTGCCAGCAGCGGAAGAGGCTCAGCGGGGGTGGCGGCAGATACGCAGTATTTT.

This sequence joins TRBV5-1 and TRBJ2-7, with D tentatively TRBD1 (6 bases). CDR1 is SGHRS, CDR2 YFSETQ, per germline. The CDR3 runs 12 residues. Trimming took off 6 bases at V and 2 bases at J, with 9 bases between the two ends. The CDR3 DNA reads as TGCGCCAGCATGGGGGACACCTACGAGCAGTACTTC. Protein product: CASMGDTYEQYF.

The rearrangement joins TRBV2 to TRBJ2-5; 7 nucleotides agree with TRBD2. The V segment lost 2 bases and the J segment 4 bases; nucleotides outside the gene matches: 4. The CDR3 is made up of 14 amino acids. Germline CDR1 SNHLY, CDR2 FYNNEI. DNA for the CDR3: TGTGCCAGCAGTGAATTTGGACTAGGAGAGACCCAGTACTTC. It encodes CASSEFGLGETQYF.

The chain is built from TRBV20-1 and TRBJ2-2; D is ambiguous. The CDR3 has 13 amino acids. Germline values: CDR1 DFQATT, CDR2 SNEGSKA (reference sequence). V shed 0 bases and J shed 4 bases, with 6 bases lying between them. DNA of the CDR3: TGCAGTGCTAGAGAAACGAGCACCGGGGAGCTGTTTTTT. As protein: CSARETSTGELFF.

The rearrangement joins TRBV12-3 or TRBV12-4 to TRBJ2-1; TRBD2 matches 7 bases. The CDR3 runs 11 residues. Trimming cost V 6 bases and J 15 bases; bases outside gene matches: 8. The CDR3 bases are TGTGCCAGCAGGCTAAGCGGGATCGGGTTCTTC. Translating it yields CASRLSGIGFF.

The CDR3 nucleotides read TGTGCCTGGAACAGAGGCGACACATCCTATGGCTACACCTTC. Translation gives CAWNRGDTSYGYTF. V and J are TRBV30 and TRBJ1-2; D gene uncertain. The V gene lost 4 bases and the J gene lost 4 bases, with 16 bases spanning the gap. The CDR3 extends over 14 amino acids. Germline values: CDR1 GTSNPN, CDR2 SVGIG (reference sequence).

The rearrangement uses TRBV20-1 and TRBJ1-1; D is unclear. The CDR3 has 14 residues. Germline V gives CDR1 DFQATT, CDR2 SNEGSKA (reference sequence). Trimming left V 6 bases short and J 1 base short, with 15 bases between. The CDR3 is CSAQMGFGNTEAFF. CDR3 nucleotide sequence: TGCAGTGCCCAAATGGGGTTTGGGAACACTGAAGCTTTCTTT.

The CDR3 nucleotides are TGTGCCAGCTCACAGGGACTAGCGGGAGTTGAGCAGTACTTC. Protein: CASSQGLAGVEQYF. The V gene is TRBV18, the J gene TRBJ2-7, with 14 bases that match TRBD2. In germline, CDR1 is KGHSH, CDR2 LQKENI. V shed 4 bases and J 7 bases; nucleotides not matched to a gene: 3. The CDR3 length is 14 residues.

This clonotype was seen once. V usage is TRBV19 and J usage is TRBJ1-2, with D unclear. The CDR3 is made up of 13 amino acids. Trimming took 7 bases from V and 5 from J, leaving 14 bases between them. Germline loops: CDR1 LNHDA, CDR2 SQIVND (reference sequence). CDR3 DNA sequence: TGTGCCAGTACCCGGCAGGCTTATTATGGCTACACCTTC. It specifies CASTRQAYYGYTF.

The chain has TRBV6-2 or TRBV6-3 and TRBJ2-7; 14 bases fit TRBD2. Germline V lookup: CDR1 MNHEY, CDR2 SVGEGT. The length of the CDR3 is 15 residues. Trimming took 10 bases from V and 7 from J; bases not matched to a gene: 12. CDR3 residues: CATTWLGTSGSEQYF. The CDR3 nucleotides are TGTGCCACCACCTGGCTCGGGACTAGCGGGAGTGAGCAGTACTTC.

The gene calls are TRBV18 and TRBJ2-7, with 7 bases fitting TRBD2. Losses at the gene ends were 3 bases for V and 6 bases for J; bases not matched to a gene: 2. The length of the CDR3 is 12 residues. Per germline, CDR1 KGHSH and CDR2 LQKENI. CDR3 in amino acids: CASSPSSGEQYF. The CDR3, as DNA: TGTGCCAGCTCACCGTCTAGCGGCGAGCAGTACTTC.

The chain recombines TRBV7-2 with TRBJ1-2; no clear D. The V end was cut by 5 bases, the J end by 0 bases, with 10 bases between. Germline V gene lookup returns CDR1 SGHTA and CDR2 FQGNSA. The CDR3 runs 14 residues. CDR3 DNA: TGTGCCAGCAGCGGTGACACATCTAACTATGGCTACACCTTC. This gives the protein CASSGDTSNYGYTF.

The chain links TRBV20-1 to TRBJ2-7; 9 bases agree with TRBD1. The CDR3 contains 17 residues. Trimming took 3 bases from V and 1 from J; bases not matched to a gene: 13. CDR1 and CDR2 (germline): DFQATT, SNEGSKA (reference sequence). The CDR3 DNA follows: TGCAGTGCTAGCGGCGCAACAGGGGGCAGAGGTTCCTACGAGCAGTACTTC. Encoded protein: CSASGATGGRGSYEQYF.

V gene TRBV7-2 combines with J gene TRBJ2-5, with D possibly being TRBD1 (6 bases). CDR1 and CDR2 (germline): SGHTA, FQGNSA. The CDR3 contains 14 residues. V was pared by 1 base and J by 6 bases, with 12 bases between. The CDR3 loop reads CASSLVLQGQTQYF. CDR3 DNA: TGTGCCAGCAGCTTAGTTCTCCAGGGGCAGACCCAGTACTTC.

Here the CDR3 reads CASSWTGDEQYF. The CDR3 nucleotides are TGTGCCAGCAGCTGGACAGGGGACGAGCAGTACTTC. The chain employs TRBV5-6 and TRBJ2-7; TRBD1 matches at 9 bases. Germline assignment: CDR1 SGHDT and CDR2 YYEEEE. The CDR3 contains 12 residues. Trimming cost V 3 bases and J 5 bases; bases outside gene matches: 0.

V is TRBV20-1 and J is TRBJ1-5, with TRBD1 identical over 8 bases. This CDR3 spans 15 amino acids. The J segment lost 1 base and the V segment lost 6 bases, leaving 8 bases of the junction unmatched. CDR1 is DFQATT, CDR2 SNEGSKA, per germline (reference sequence). The CDR3 DNA is TGCAGTGCGCGGAGACAGGGGCAGAGCAATCAGCCCCAGCATTTT. Its protein is CSARRQGQSNQPQHF.

This clonotype was detected only once. This chain links TRBV6-5 with TRBJ2-7; D is perhaps TRBD1 (6 bases). Trimming left V 7 bases short and J 0 bases short, with 16 bases between. The CDR3 has 15 amino acids. The germline V gene encodes CDR1 MNHEY and CDR2 SVGAGI. The CDR3 coding sequence is TGTGCCAGCAATCCTCGACCGGGACACTCCTACGAGCAGTACTTC. Residues: CASNPRPGHSYEQYF.

The V call is TRBV5-4, the J call TRBJ2-5, with TRBD2 matching over 13 bases. CDR1 SGHNT and CDR2 YYREEE come from the germline V gene (reference sequence). This CDR3 is 16 amino acids long. The ends lost 4 bases at V and 4 bases at J; junction bases unmatched: 7. CDR3 sequence reads: CASSRGLAGTAETQYF. The CDR3 DNA is TGTGCCAGCAGCCGGGGACTAGCGGGGACTGCAGAGACCCAGTACTTC. The complete variable domain, with remaining parts taken from reference TRBV5-4 and TRBJ2-5, reads ETGVTQSPTHLIKTRGQQVTLRCSSQSGHNTVSWYQQALGQGPQFIFQYYREEENGRGNFPPRFSGLQFPNYSSELNVNALELDDSALYLCASSRGLAGTAETQYFGPGTRLLVL.

This rearrangement joins TRBV9 to TRBJ2-2; D is tentatively TRBD1 or TRBD2 (7 bases each). CDR1 and CDR2 (germline): SGDLS, YYNGEE. V lost 6 bases and J lost 6, with 18 bases in between. The CDR3 contains 15 residues. This CDR3 is CASTRQGGNSGELFF. DNA for the CDR3: TGTGCCAGCACACGACAGGGAGGGAATTCCGGGGAGCTGTTTTTT.

The chain recombines TRBV2 with TRBJ1-6, with a possible D match to TRBD1 (6 bases). This CDR3 is 15 amino acids long. Germline values: CDR1 SNHLY, CDR2 FYNNEI. The V and J ends lost 6 bases and 10 bases respectively, with 19 bases between them. CDR3: CASSWGRQTQSPLHF. In DNA form, the CDR3 reads TGTGCCAGCAGCTGGGGGCGACAGACGCAATCACCCCTCCACTTT.